The clone carrying this T cell receptor (beta chain) was counted a single time. Antigen specificity is unknown. CDR1 is SGHNT, CDR2 YYREEE, per germline (reference sequence). CDR3 length: 15 amino acids. Trimming pared 0 bases from V and 4 bases from J, leaving 13 bases between. The sample originates from a study of T cell responses to AZD1222 COVID-19 vaccine. The method was immunoSEQ multiplex PCR; TCRdb's version includes in-frame clones alone and lacks a portion of them. In the table there are over 100,000 clones, approximately 89% of which are singletons. Findings of the study overall: The reported proportion of spike-specific TCRs targeting unmutated variant regions was nearly half. Donors in the cohort were predominantly white British and more often female, and clonal diversity was possibly underestimated. Repertoires were collected only later (after the peak T cell response had occurred). Elevations in Spike-specific TCR breadth and depth followed administration of two AZD1222 doses.

The chain recombines TRBV5-4 with TRBJ1-2; D call uncertain. The receptor comes from an adult in good health. The sequencing here drew on peripheral blood, taken on day 0 of AZD1222 vaccination. CDR3 nucleotide sequence: TGTGCCAGCAGCTTGGATCCCCTGATTGCCTATGGCTACACCTTC. Amino acids: CASSLDPLIAYGYTF.